This is a list of T cell receptor beta chains from one sample in a study of chemoradiotherapy in HPV16-positive cancers. The method was immunoSEQ multiplex PCR; TCRdb's version includes in-frame clones alone and lacks a portion of them. There are approximately 5,400 clones in the sample; approximately 71% occur only once, and roughly 10% lies in the top ten. The input for sequencing was tumor tissue, taken from a patient who underwent chemoradiotherapy. The receptors shown here come from a human donor with HPV-associated anogenital cancer. Both conserved end residues are part of each CDR3. The D gene is left open where the match is weak. Rows give clone size only sometimes, using once, few, many, or a class for an expanded clone.

abundance	d_gene	j_gene	v_gene	CDR3nt	CDR3aa
once	.	TRBJ2-5	TRBV28	TGTGCCAGCAGTTTTTTCGGGTGGGTTACATGGGAGACCCAGTACTTC	CASSFFGWVTWETQYF
.	.	TRBJ1-1	TRBV6-1	TGTGCCAGTACCCTCGGGAGGGAGGGGCGAACTGAAGCTTTCTTT	CASTLGREGRTEAFF
once	.	TRBJ2-1	TRBV14	TGTGCCAGCAGCTCCTGGGGGTCAGATGAGCAGTTCTTC	CASSSWGSDEQFF
few	.	TRBJ1-1	TRBV27	TGTGCCAGCAGTCTGTTGGGAGGGATGAACACTGAAGCTTTCTTT	CASSLLGGMNTEAFF
.	TRBD1	TRBJ2-1	TRBV7-2	TGTGCCAGCAGCTTTCTCGGGACAGGGGGCCTCCATGAGCAGTTCTTC	CASSFLGTGGLHEQFF
few	TRBD2	TRBJ2-7	TRBV7-6	TGTGCCAGCAGCTTAGGTGCGGCTAGCGGATCCTACGAGCAGTACTTC	CASSLGAASGSYEQYF
.	.	TRBJ1-1	TRBV7-8	TGTGCCAGCAGCTTAGACAGGGTGGATGAAGCTTTCTTT	CASSLDRVDEAFF
.	TRBD1	TRBJ2-5	TRBV19	TGTGCCAGTAGTATAGGGCAGGGGGTCTCGGCGACCCAGTACTTC	CASSIGQGVSATQYF
.	.	TRBJ2-3	TRBV11-2	TGTGCCAGCAGCTTAGGGGGGACTCCTAGCACAGATACGCAGTATTTT	CASSLGGTPSTDTQYF
.	.	TRBJ2-2	TRBV5-4	TGTGCCAGCAGCTCCCGGGGAATGAGGACCGGGGAGCTGTTTTTT	CASSSRGMRTGELFF
.	.	TRBJ1-2	TRBV7-2	TGTGCCAGCAGCTTTTTGTTCGGTTGGGGAACGGGTAACTATGGCTACACCTTC	CASSFLFGWGTGNYGYTF
.	TRBD1	TRBJ1-2	TRBV7-2	TGTGCCAGCAGCTCGCAGGGACAGGCCGTTCGTGGCTACACCTTC	CASSSQGQAVRGYTF
few	.	TRBJ2-2	TRBV9	TGTGCCAGCAGCCCCCAACTCACCGGCGGGGAGCTGTTTTTT	CASSPQLTGGELFF
once	.	TRBJ1-1	TRBV18	TGTGCCAGCTCGGCACAGGGTAACACTGAAGCTTTCTTT	CASSAQGNTEAFF
.	.	TRBJ2-5	TRBV7-3	TGTGCCAGCAGCTTGGGACCAGTCGGGACCCAGTACTTC	CASSLGPVGTQYF
.	.	TRBJ1-5	TRBV28	TGTGCCAGCAGATCCCCCAGGGTTGGATGGCAGCCCCAGCATTTT	CASRSPRVGWQPQHF
.	TRBD1	TRBJ1-2	TRBV5-1	TGCGCCAGCAGCTTGGACCCGGGGACAGCTAGTGGCTACACCTTC	CASSLDPGTASGYTF
.	TRBD1	TRBJ2-2	TRBV7-3	TGTGCCAGCAGCTTGTCAGGGGGCATCACCGGGGAGCTGTTTTTT	CASSLSGGITGELFF
.	.	TRBJ2-3	TRBV11-1	TGTGCCAGCAGCTTATTACGAACAGATACGCAGTATTTT	CASSLLRTDTQYF
.	.	TRBJ2-7	TRBV5-1	TGCGCCAGCAGCGAGACTAGCTCCTACGAGCAGTACTTC	CASSETSSYEQYF
few	.	TRBJ2-5	TRBV5-1	TGCGCCAGCAGCTTGTGGGGGACTCAAGAGACCCAGTACTTC	CASSLWGTQETQYF
.	TRBD2	TRBJ2-1	TRBV12-5	TGTGCTAGTGATTCCCTGACTAGCGGACCCTACAATGAGCAGTTCTTC	CASDSLTSGPYNEQFF
.	.	TRBJ1-5	TRBV6-1	TGTGCCAGCCTACTCGGAAGTTCACCCCCGCATTTT	CASLLGSSPPHF
.	.	TRBJ1-3	TRBV28	TGTGCCAGCAGTTTCGGGTGGGCTGGAAACACCATATATTTT	CASSFGWAGNTIYF
.	TRBD1	TRBJ2-7	TRBV5-1	TGCGCCAGCAGCCTCGGAGTGGACAGGCCTTCCTACGAGCAGTACTTC	CASSLGVDRPSYEQYF
few	TRBD2	TRBJ2-7	TRBV15	TGTGCCACCAGCAGAGAGGGACTAAATTACGAGCAGTACTTC	CATSREGLNYEQYF
.	.	TRBJ1-3	TRBV28	TGTGCCACAGGGTTGGGGTCCTCTGGAAACACCATATATTTT	CATGLGSSGNTIYF
once	TRBD1	TRBJ1-4	TRBV10-3	TGTGCCATCAGTGAAGCAGGGGGGAAACTGTTTTTT	CAISEAGGKLFF
.	.	TRBJ2-3	TRBV11-3	TGTGCCAGCAGCCACGCCGGGACAACCACAGATACGCAGTATTTT	CASSHAGTTTDTQYF
.	TRBD1	TRBJ2-3	TRBV9	TGTGCCAGCAGCGTAGGCCTAGGACAGGGAGTAGATACGCAGTATTTT	CASSVGLGQGVDTQYF
.	.	TRBJ2-1	TRBV7-9	TGTGCCAGCACAGCAGGCGGCTCCTACAATGAGCAGTTCTTC	CASTAGGSYNEQFF
.	TRBD2	TRBJ2-1	TRBV28	TGTGCCAGCAGTGGGACTAGCGGGACGGCGGATGAGCAGTTCTTC	CASSGTSGTADEQFF
.	.	TRBJ2-3	TRBV7-2	TGTGCCAGCAGCCTAGAGGGGACCCACACAGATACGCAGTATTTT	CASSLEGTHTDTQYF
.	.	TRBJ2-5	TRBV29-1	TGCAGCGTTGGGGAAGAGACCCAGTACTTC	CSVGEETQYF
.	.	TRBJ1-2	TRBV7-8	TGTGCCAGCAGCCCTGACACCTATGGCTACACCTTC	CASSPDTYGYTF
.	TRBD1	TRBJ1-2	TRBV4-2	TGTGCCAGCAGCCAAGATCGCCCCTCAGGGGGCGACTATGGCTACACCTTC	CASSQDRPSGGDYGYTF
.	TRBD1	TRBJ1-1	TRBV2	TGTGCCACCCTAAGTACAGGGGGCACTGAAGCTTTCTTT	CATLSTGGTEAFF
.	TRBD2	TRBJ2-1	TRBV18	TGTGCCAGCTCACTAGCGGGAGGGACTCGTTGGGACAATGAGCAGTTCTTC	CASSLAGGTRWDNEQFF
.	.	TRBJ2-1	TRBV4-1	TGCGCCAGCAGCCAAGATAATAGGGGGAGCTCCTACAATGAGCAGTTCTTC	CASSQDNRGSSYNEQFF
.	.	TRBJ1-1	TRBV28	TGTGCCAGCAGCTCATGGGACGGCGACACTGAAGCTTTCTTT	CASSSWDGDTEAFF
.	.	TRBJ1-4	TRBV28	TGTGCCAGCAGTTCCTCGGCGTTAGGGGAAAAACTGTTTTTT	CASSSSALGEKLFF
.	.	TRBJ2-2	TRBV5-1	TGCGCCAGCAGCTTGGCCCTTATGGACCGGGTTACTTCCGGGGAGCTGTTTTTT	CASSLALMDRVTSGELFF
.	TRBD1	TRBJ2-3	TRBV7-2	TGTGCCAGCAGCCCCCGACAGGGCGCAGATACGCAGTATTTT	CASSPRQGADTQYF
.	TRBD2	TRBJ2-1	TRBV30	TGTGCCTGGAGCAACCTCGGACTAGTCTCCAATGAGCAGTTCTTC	CAWSNLGLVSNEQFF
.	TRBD2	TRBJ2-7	TRBV10-2	TGCGCCAGCAGTGACGGGTCTAGCGGGACCTACGAGCAGTACTTC	CASSDGSSGTYEQYF
.	TRBD2	TRBJ2-3	TRBV7-9	TGTGCCAGCAGCCCGGGACTAGCGGGCGCCAGGACAGATACGCAGTATTTT	CASSPGLAGARTDTQYF
.	TRBD1	TRBJ1-1	TRBV6-1	TGTGCCAGCAATAAACAGGGGAGCACTGAAGCTTTCTTT	CASNKQGSTEAFF
medium-sized	.	TRBJ2-7	TRBV6-5	TGTGCCAGCAGTTACTCCTTCACGGACCCCTACGAGCAGTACTTC	CASSYSFTDPYEQYF
.	TRBD2	TRBJ2-3	TRBV7-2	TGTGCCAGCAGTTTAACCCCCGGGACTAGCCTGGATACGCAGTATTTT	CASSLTPGTSLDTQYF
.	.	TRBJ1-2	TRBV15	TGTGCCACCAGCAGATCGGCAGGGGAAGGCTACACCTTC	CATSRSAGEGYTF
few	TRBD1	TRBJ2-1	TRBV10-3	TGTGCCATCTGGACAGGGACAGGTCACAATGAGCAGTTCTTC	CAIWTGTGHNEQFF
.	TRBD2	TRBJ2-4	TRBV13	TGTGCCAGCAGCTCCCCTACTAGCGGGTGGGGAAACATTCAGTACTTC	CASSSPTSGWGNIQYF
.	.	TRBJ1-2	TRBV2	TGTGCCAGCAGTGAGACGGTTAACTATGGCTACACCTTC	CASSETVNYGYTF
few	.	TRBJ2-7	TRBV4-2	TGTGCCAGCAGCCAAGTAACCAGCGATAGCTCCTACGAGCAGTACTTC	CASSQVTSDSSYEQYF